The 10 T cell receptor beta chains presented below share a single source sample, sequenced in a study of blood T cell repertoires in COVID-19. TCRdb keeps only in-frame clones here, not all; method: immunoSEQ multiplex PCR. The sample consists of over 150,000 clones, approximately 84% of them appearing once. The sample taken for sequencing was peripheral blood. All receptors come from a human donor with acute or convalescent COVID-19. The donor label of this sample is uncertain.

The CDR3 DNA follows: TGTGCCAGCAGCCAAGTTGGTTCGGGAGGGCAGAACATTCAGTACTTC. It is translated as CASSQVGSGGQNIQYF. J is TRBJ2-4 and V is TRBV4-2; 8 bases align to TRBD2. Germline CDR1 LGHNA, CDR2 YNFKEQ. The CDR3 consists of 16 residues. V was clipped by 1 base and J by 7 bases; unmatched bases: 9.

V and J are TRBV11-1 and TRBJ2-3, with 12 bases matching TRBD2. Germline V gene sequence: CDR1 SGHAT, CDR2 FQDESV (reference sequence). CDR3 length: 16 residues. The J segment lost 2 bases and the V segment lost 6 bases, leaving 6 bases of the junction unmatched. The CDR3 nucleotides read TGTGCCAGCAGTTCCCTAGCGGGAGGGAACACAGATACGCAGTATTTT. As protein: CASSSLAGGNTDTQYF. The complete variable domain, with remaining parts taken from reference TRBV11-1 and TRBJ2-3, reads EAEVAQSPRYKITEKSQAVAFWCDPISGHATLYWYRQILGQGPELLVQFQDESVVDDSQLPKDRFSAERLKGVDSTLKIQPAELGDSAMYLCASSSLAGGNTDTQYFGPGTRLTVL.

The chain employs TRBV5-1 and TRBJ2-6, with TRBD1 matching 9 bases. Trimming cost V 2 bases and J 0 bases; bases outside gene matches: 6. The V gene's germline CDR1 is SGHRS and CDR2 YFSETQ. This CDR3 is 18 amino acids long. This CDR3 is CASSLPGQGLSGANVLTF. For the CDR3, the DNA is TGCGCCAGCAGCTTACCGGGACAGGGCCTCTCTGGGGCCAACGTCCTGACTTTC.

CDR3 nucleotides: TGTGCCAGCAGACCTCCAGGGAAGACTGAAGCTTTCTTT. Its protein product is CASRPPGKTEAFF. The chain uses TRBV12-3 or TRBV12-4 and TRBJ1-1; a weak D match, TRBD1 (5 bases). CDR3 length: 13 amino acids. The V and J ends lost 6 bases and 5 bases respectively, with 13 bases between them.

The chain is built from TRBV6-5 and TRBJ2-3, with D possibly TRBD1 on 5 matching bases. The CDR3 consists of 13 residues. Trimming stripped 6 bases from V and 1 base from J, with 8 bases between. Germline CDR1 MNHEY, CDR2 SVGAGI. The CDR3 region is CASSQGGTDTQYF. DNA for the CDR3: TGTGCCAGCAGCCAAGGGGGCACAGATACGCAGTATTTT.

The V and J genes are TRBV6-2 or TRBV6-3 and TRBJ2-2; no definite D call. Germline lookup yields CDR1 MNHEY and CDR2 SVGEGT. V was clipped by 4 bases and J by 2 bases, with 8 bases between them. The CDR3 is 14 amino acids. Written as DNA, the CDR3 is TGTGCCAGCAGTTTCCAACTAAACACCGGGGAGCTGTTTTTT. This gives the protein CASSFQLNTGELFF.

V gene TRBV10-3 combines with J gene TRBJ1-1; 7 positions match TRBD1. The V gene end was trimmed by 6 bases and the J gene end by 1 base; junction bases not matched to a gene: 2. The germline V gene encodes CDR1 ENHRY and CDR2 SYGVKD. The CDR3 loop spans 13 amino acids. CDR3 sequence: CAIRGTENTEAFF. The CDR3, as DNA: TGTGCCATCAGAGGGACAGAGAACACTGAAGCTTTCTTT.

The V call is TRBV5-3, the J call TRBJ1-5; 11 positions agree with TRBD1. TRBV5-3 is flagged as an ORF with uncertain function. Trimming cost V 4 bases and J 4 bases; bases outside gene matches: 16. This CDR3 is 19 amino acids long. The CDR3: CARSPDRGRRKRRNQPQHF. The CDR3 coding sequence is TGTGCCAGAAGCCCGGACAGGGGGCGCCGAAAAAGGAGGAATCAGCCCCAGCATTTT.

The chain joins TRBV6-2 or TRBV6-3 to TRBJ1-1; TRBD1 matches 7 bases. This CDR3 is 14 amino acids long. Germline values: CDR1 MNHEY, CDR2 SVGEGT. V lost 6 bases, J lost 1 base, and 5 bases stayed unmatched. This CDR3 reads CASSRQGGNTEAFF. The CDR3 nucleotides read TGTGCCAGCAGCCGACAGGGAGGGAACACTGAAGCTTTCTTT.

The chain combines TRBV7-2 with TRBJ1-5, with TRBD1 matching over 11 bases. Germline V CDR1 and CDR2: SGHTA, FQGNSA. V lost 1 base, J lost 4 bases, and 3 bases stayed unmatched. The CDR3 has 16 amino acids. The CDR3 DNA reads TGTGCCAGCAGCTTAGTGGGGACAGGGGGAAATCAGCCCCAGCATTTT. It codes for CASSLVGTGGNQPQHF.